The 25 T cell receptor beta chains presented below share a single source sample, sequenced in a study of blood T cell repertoires in COVID-19. This table comes from immunoSEQ multiplex PCR, and its TCRdb copy is limited to in-frame clones, with some not included. This table has under 200,000 clones, over 70% appearing once. The sequenced sample consisted of peripheral blood. The receptors stem from a man aged 60 to 69 with acute or convalescent COVID-19.

This clone was observed a handful of times. The chain couples TRBV5-5 to TRBJ2-5, with no clear D. CDR3 size: 13 residues. V was cut by 5 bases and J by 0 bases, with 8 bases left in between. The germline V gene has CDR1 SGHKS and CDR2 YYEKEE (reference sequence). In nucleotides, the CDR3 is TGTGCCAGCAGTACCCGGGACCAAGAGACCCAGTACTTC. As protein: CASSTRDQETQYF. Based on the CDR3 plus reference TRBV5-5 and TRBJ2-5, the full variable domain is DAGVTQSPTHLIKTRGQQVTLRCSPISGHKSVSWYQQVLGQGPQFIFQYYEKEERGRGNFPDRFSARQFPNYSSELNVNALLLGDSALYLCASSTRDQETQYFGPGTRLLVL.

V usage is TRBV7-9 and J usage is TRBJ1-1; D is ambiguous. V was pared by 7 bases and J by 1 base, with 13 bases between. Per germline, CDR1 SEHNR and CDR2 FQNEAQ (reference sequence). The CDR3 contains 14 residues. CDR3 sequence: CASTGPTGNTEAFF. The CDR3 DNA sequence: TGTGCCAGCACAGGCCCCACGGGGAACACTGAAGCTTTCTTT.

This chain joins TRBV27 and TRBJ2-5; tentative D call: TRBD1 (6 bases). CDR1 and CDR2 from the germline V gene are MNHEY and SMNVEV (reference sequence). This CDR3 has 14 residues. V was cut by 1 base and J by 2 bases, with 8 bases left in between. CDR3 sequence (DNA): TGTGCCAGCAGTTTATTAGGGGGTCAAGAGACCCAGTACTTC. Amino acids: CASSLLGGQETQYF.

The chain recombines TRBV28 with TRBJ1-5; 11 bases are shared with TRBD1. Germline CDR1 reads MDHEN; CDR2 reads SYDVKM. The CDR3 sequence is 16 residues long. After removal of 8 bases from V and 4 bases from J, the junction contained 10 bases not matched to a gene. CDR3 loop: CASLRLGTGGNQPQHF. The CDR3 coding sequence is TGTGCCAGCCTCAGGTTGGGGACAGGGGGAAATCAGCCCCAGCATTTT.

The chain recombines TRBV7-9 with TRBJ2-7; 7 positions match TRBD1. From germline, CDR1 is SEHNR and CDR2 FQNEAQ (reference sequence). Losses at the gene ends were 5 bases for V and 5 bases for J; bases not matched to a gene: 9. CDR3 length: 14 residues. The CDR3 sequence: CASSPGQPSHEQYF. The CDR3 DNA sequence: TGTGCCAGCAGCCCGGGACAGCCCTCTCACGAGCAGTACTTC.

This chain joins TRBV6-5 and TRBJ2-1, with D perhaps matching TRBD2 (5 bases). V lost 7 bases to trimming and J lost 3 bases, with 13 bases between them. CDR1 and CDR2 (germline): MNHEY, SVGAGI. The CDR3 loop spans 14 amino acids. The CDR3 nucleotides are TGTGCCAGCAACTTCCGGGGTTACTACAATGAGCAGTTCTTC. Protein sequence: CASNFRGYYNEQFF.

This chain links TRBV6-5 with TRBJ2-1, with 11 bases matching TRBD2. The J segment lost 14 bases and the V segment lost 6 bases, leaving 15 bases of the junction unmatched. Germline V gives CDR1 MNHEY, CDR2 SVGAGI. This CDR3 is 15 amino acids long. CDR3 coding DNA: TGTGCCAGCAGGGATCATAGCGGGGGGGCGAGTTTGGAGTTCTTC. Protein product: CASRDHSGGASLEFF.

V is TRBV10-3 and J is TRBJ1-3; D might be TRBD1 (5 bases). Trimming took off 5 bases at V and 0 bases at J, with 11 bases between the two ends. Germline CDR1 is ENHRY and CDR2 is SYGVKD. The CDR3 covers 15 residues. The CDR3 loop reads CAISNGGSSGNTIYF. The CDR3 nucleotides are TGTGCCATCAGTAATGGGGGGAGCTCTGGAAACACCATATATTTT.

This clone showed up many times. The chain employs TRBV7-6 and TRBJ2-7, with unresolved D. V was cut by 1 base and J by 3 bases, with 13 bases left in between. CDR3 length equals 15 residues. Germline V gene sequence: CDR1 SGHVS, CDR2 FNYEAQ. CDR3 sequence reads: CASSLEVGRHYEQYF. The CDR3 coding sequence is TGTGCCAGCAGCTTAGAGGTGGGCCGACACTACGAGCAGTACTTC.

This chain joins TRBV15 and TRBJ1-4, with D tentatively TRBD1 (5 bases). Trimming took off 1 base at V and 7 bases at J, with 16 bases between the two ends. This CDR3 is 16 amino acids long. Germline-derived CDR1 and CDR2 are LNHNV and YYDKDF (reference sequence). CDR3 DNA sequence: TGTGCCACCAGCAGAGTCCCCGCGGTGCAGGGTGAAAAACTGTTTTTT. As protein: CATSRVPAVQGEKLFF.

The chain couples TRBV19 to TRBJ1-2, with D perhaps TRBD1 (5 bases). This CDR3 has 15 amino acids. V shed 4 bases and J shed 0 bases, with 12 bases lying between them. Germline V CDR1 and CDR2: LNHDA, SQIVND (reference sequence). CDR3 loop: CASSTSGHSNYGYTF. The CDR3, as DNA: TGTGCCAGTAGTACTTCAGGGCATTCTAACTATGGCTACACCTTC.

The chain is built from TRBV1 and TRBJ2-7; TRBD2, the table's D call, was not compared with the DNA. TRBV1 is a documented pseudogene. There are 15 residues in the CDR3. This CDR3 is CTSRQQGGGVDEQYF. Here the CDR3 DNA reads TGCACCAGCAGGCAACAAGGAGGGGGGGTCGACGAGCAGTACTTC.

The CDR3 is CASSSQGQGANGYTF. As DNA, the CDR3 is TGCGCCAGCAGCTCACAGGGACAGGGAGCGAATGGCTACACCTTC. This chain connects TRBV5-1 to TRBJ1-2; TRBD1 matches 9 bases. V shed 3 bases, J shed 6 bases, and the junction held 9 bases outside the gene matches. The CDR3 is 15 residues long. Germline CDR1 reads SGHRS; CDR2 reads YFSETQ.

The chain joins TRBV12-3 or TRBV12-4 to TRBJ1-2; 8 bases agree with TRBD1. The CDR3 is made up of 12 amino acids. Trimming at V came to 4 bases and at J to 8 bases, leaving 3 bases not matched to a gene. DNA of the CDR3: TGTGCCAGCAGTTCCAGGGGGCCAGGCTACACCTTC. Amino acids: CASSSRGPGYTF.

This clone was counted between two and nine times. This chain joins TRBV6-6 and TRBJ1-5, with D unresolved. V shed 0 bases and J shed 8 bases, with 11 bases lying between them. The germline V gene has CDR1 MNHNY and CDR2 SVGAGI (reference sequence). There are 14 residues in the CDR3. For the CDR3, the DNA is TGTGCCAGCAGTTACTCGAACAGTCAGGAGCCCCAGCATTTT. Encoded protein: CASSYSNSQEPQHF.

This rearrangement joins TRBV19 to TRBJ1-5; 8 bases match TRBD1. Germline-derived CDR1 and CDR2 are LNHDA and SQIVND (reference sequence). V lost 7 bases, J lost 7 bases, and 15 bases stayed unmatched. The CDR3 is made up of 16 amino acids. Here the CDR3 reads CASNPPDQGASQPQHF. CDR3 DNA: TGTGCCAGTAATCCTCCCGACCAGGGGGCATCGCAGCCCCAGCATTTT.

Points on this clone: The sample holds other DNA sequences that translate to the same CDR3. CDR3 loop: CASSQDSAETQYF. The DNA of the CDR3 is TGTGCCAGCAGCCAAGATAGTGCAGAGACCCAGTACTTC. The chain employs TRBV4-2 and TRBJ2-5; D gene uncertain. Germline V gene lookup returns CDR1 LGHNA and CDR2 YNFKEQ. The CDR3 is made up of 13 amino acids. Trimming took off 0 bases at V and 4 bases at J, with 6 bases between the two ends.

V and J are TRBV7-2 and TRBJ2-2, with TRBD1 matching 10 bases. Germline CDR1 SGHTA, CDR2 FQGNSA. The V segment lost 4 bases and the J segment 7 bases; nucleotides outside the gene matches: 6. This CDR3 contains 15 residues. The CDR3: CASSSRQGAFGELFF. For the CDR3, the DNA is TGTGCCAGCAGCTCGCGACAGGGGGCTTTCGGGGAGCTGTTTTTT.

This chain connects TRBV4-2 to TRBJ1-2; perhaps TRBD1 as D (5 bases). Germline V lookup: CDR1 LGHNA, CDR2 YNFKEQ. V lost 1 base, J lost 8 bases, and 20 bases lay in between. The CDR3 contains 16 residues. CDR3 amino acids: CASSQGGVEGPSGYTF. The CDR3 DNA follows: TGTGCCAGCAGCCAAGGGGGGGTCGAGGGGCCTTCGGGCTACACCTTC.

CDR3 residues: CASSRGQGASYEQYF. CDR3 bases: TGCGCCAGCAGCAGAGGGCAGGGGGCTTCATACGAGCAGTACTTC. V usage is TRBV4-1 and J usage is TRBJ2-7; 8 bases fit TRBD1. Germline-derived CDR1 and CDR2 are MGHRA and YSYEKL. The CDR3 has 15 residues. The trim removed 5 bases at V and 4 bases at J, leaving 10 bases unmatched.

The V call is TRBV19, the J call TRBJ2-7; D may be TRBD1 (5 bases). V was trimmed by 4 bases and J by 2 bases, leaving 6 bases between them. Germline CDR1 reads LNHDA; CDR2 reads SQIVND (reference sequence). The CDR3 is 12 residues long. The CDR3 protein is CASSKGAYEQYF. The DNA for the CDR3 is TGTGCCAGTAGTAAAGGGGCCTACGAGCAGTACTTC.

This chain connects TRBV29-1 to TRBJ2-7; 9 nucleotides align to TRBD1. This CDR3 is built from 15 residues. The V and J ends lost 6 bases and 1 base, in that order; junction bases with no gene match: 10. CDR1 is SQVTM and CDR2 is ANQGSEA in the germline V gene. CDR3 protein: CSVGVWGTGSYEQYF. CDR3 DNA sequence: TGCAGCGTCGGCGTTTGGGGGACAGGGTCCTACGAGCAGTACTTC.

This clone came up a few times. The V and J genes are TRBV4-1 and TRBJ2-7; 11 bases agree with TRBD1. Germline assignment: CDR1 MGHRA and CDR2 YSYEKL. The ends lost 0 bases at V and 3 bases at J; junction bases unmatched: 1. The CDR3 extends over 15 amino acids. The CDR3 spells CASSQEGTGGYEQYF. CDR3 nucleotides: TGCGCCAGCAGCCAAGAAGGGACAGGGGGCTACGAGCAGTACTTC.

The rearrangement uses TRBV29-1 and TRBJ2-7; 7 nucleotides match TRBD1. Germline CDR1 is SQVTM and CDR2 is ANQGSEA. The CDR3 is 14 amino acids. V was clipped by 0 bases and J by 6 bases; unmatched bases: 8. CDR3 region: CSVEDRARGFEQYF. The CDR3 nucleotides are TGCAGCGTTGAAGATCGGGCCAGGGGGTTCGAGCAGTACTTC.

V is TRBV7-3 and J is TRBJ2-1; TRBD2 aligns across 7 bases. The CDR3 contains 19 residues. The germline V gene encodes CDR1 SGHTA and CDR2 FQGTGA. After removal of 1 base from V and 0 bases from J, the junction contained 12 bases not matched to a gene. CDR3 sequence: CASSLRSSGYPTSYNEQFF. CDR3 nucleotide sequence: TGTGCCAGCAGCTTAAGGTCTAGCGGATATCCCACCTCCTACAATGAGCAGTTCTTC.